This TCR beta chain came from a study of blood T cell repertoires in COVID-19. Overall study context: Spain, Italy and the United States supplied samples that represented acute and convalescent COVID-19. Sources were T cells, B-cell-depleted T cells, or PBMCs; the material itself was cDNA or gDNA.

Original processing notes: Amplification of reference gene primers was used by the study to estimate nucleated cell counts. Clones were sequenced by immunoSEQ multiplex PCR, and TCRdb holds only the in-frame ones, with some missing. The V and J calls and clone size were taken over from that table, and D and trimming were inferred from the DNA. The data contain 100,000 to 150,000 clones, approximately 90% of them seen just once; the ten biggest clones take up roughly 18%. V was clipped by 4 bases and J by 4 bases, with 11 bases between them. The length of the CDR3 is 13 residues. Germline V CDR1 and CDR2: SGHDT, YYEEEE.

Sequencing used peripheral blood. The chain uses TRBV5-6 and TRBJ2-5, with D hard to call. The source of this sequence is a man between 45 and 60 years old with active or convalescent COVID-19. CDR3 region: CASSPSGGETQYF. The CDR3 DNA reads as TGTGCCAGCAGCCCCTCCGGCGGAGAGACCCAGTACTTC.